This note documents a single T cell receptor (beta chain) sequence. This entry belongs to a study of blood T cell repertoires in COVID-19. Measured with immunoSEQ multiplex PCR; TCRdb has only the in-frame clones, and not every one. In the table there are about 230,000 clones, about nine tenths of which are singletons. V lost 4 bases to trimming and J lost 0 bases, with 4 bases between them. Germline V gene lookup returns CDR1 LGHDT and CDR2 YNNKEL (reference sequence). CDR3 length equals 13 residues. The sequenced sample was PBMCs or T cells enriched from blood (not recorded which). This chain links TRBV3-1 (or the pseudogene TRBV3-2) with TRBJ1-3, with D uncertain. This TCR was recovered from a woman in her twenties or thirties with acute COVID-19. The CDR3 region has the DNA TGTGCCAGCAGCCCGAGCTCTGGAAACACCATATATTTT. It specifies CASSPSSGNTIYF.